The subject of this entry is one T cell receptor (beta chain). Only a few counts were recorded for this clonotype. Its cognate antigen has yet to be identified. Base-call qualities are not available, and no considerably larger clone is one nucleotide away. This entry is derived from a study of blood T cells in healthy people across ages (dated by TCRdb to about 2015). With respect to the entire study: In model experiments, template switching captured about one uniquely barcoded TCR beta cDNA molecule for every two T cells. Using deep sequencing normalized with unique cDNA molecular identifiers, the study measured how TCR beta repertoire diversity changes with age. The donors were divided into four age groups: young (average around 17 years), middle-aged (about 40), aged (62) and long-lived (about 80). To avoid experimental bias, donors of different ages were distributed randomly across sequencing lanes. Using the same blood draw, the study looked at two additional independent replicas of 1 million unique cDNA reads for two donors, one aged 18 to 30 and the other aged 80 or older.

General study outcomes and caveats: Since profiling was done on bulk unsorted PBMCs, naive and antigen-experienced compartments could not be conclusively compared. Compared with the aged group, more naive CD4+ T cells, fewer expanded clones and increased TCR diversity were shown by the long-lived group, suggesting age selection. Observed TCR beta diversity per million T cells fell roughly linearly with age, and a significant reduction was already apparent by age around 44. Total diversity estimates from one million sequenced T cells were considered lower bounds and underestimates. A strong correlation was found between observed TCR beta diversity and the percentage of naive T cells measured by flow cytometry. Because the CMV infection status of the donors was unknown, age-related changes in expanded clonotypes may potentially have been confounded.

From V the trimming removes 9 bases and from J it removes 3 bases, while the gene matches leave 11 bases of the junction unaccounted for. The germline V gene (reference sequence) provides CDR1 LNHNV and CDR2 YYDKDF. Counted from cysteine to phenylalanine, this CDR3 has 15 amino acids. Kept here is only the CDR3 DNA, which spans 45 bases and is read in frame from base 1. Donors were 35 to 40 systemically healthy Caucasian individuals from Russia aged roughly 6 to 90 years. Each donor gave ten milliliters of peripheral blood, collected into EDTA-treated Vacutainer tubes. PBMCs were isolated by Ficoll-Paque density-gradient centrifugation, with at least 7 million obtained per sample. Total RNA was extracted from PBMCs with Trizol reagent, with at least 5 micrograms obtained per sample. For every donor, an aliquot of PBMCs went through flow cytometry to measure the percentages of naive CD45RAhigh/CD27high T cells.

Libraries were prepared through 5' RACE. Instrument on record: Illumina HiSeq 2500. A second PCR of about 7 to 12 cycles was performed with a sample-barcoded 5' primer and a J-beta primer mix. A unique molecular identifier was introduced onto each TCR beta cDNA molecule by a template-switch 5' adaptor carrying 12 random nucleotides. Each sample yielded at least 3 million CDR3-containing paired-end reads. The Mint cDNA synthesis kit, primed by a TRBC-specific oligonucleotide, was used to synthesize first-strand cDNA from all RNA. After uracil-DNA glycosylase treatment, a first 18-cycle PCR used universal primers M1SS and BC2_uni_R on all cDNA. The published analysis was carried out like this. For normalization, 1 million high-quality reads were randomly selected from each sample, with every read carrying a distinct molecular identifier. Reads with shared molecular identifiers were discarded instead of being binned into consensus sequences. CDR3 identification, clonotype clustering and error correction used MiTCR with a Q25 quality threshold and the strictest error-elimination algorithm. A nonparametric unseen species model using Euler transformation provided a lower-bound estimate of total TCR beta diversity. TCRdb cleaned the public reads at Q25 with fastp, built clones with MiXCR and kept in-frame beta chains. Rows are unified per CDR3 protein, each entry keeping the most common DNA and genes. The V and J calls and clone size come from TCRdb's table, not from the authors' own analysis. The sample includes almost 1 million distinct CDR3 sequences, with 45% to 60% observed a single time. The ten largest clonotypes hold 20% to 25% of the sample.

Material: blood. The rearranged segments are TRBV15 and TRBJ2-3, and 8 bases in between align with TRBD1. This receptor was taken from an older woman in good health. The CDR3 corresponds to CATQASRGRTDTQYF. The nucleotides read TGTGCCACTCAAGCTTCCAGGGGGCGTACAGATACGCAGTATTTT.